This TCR beta chain was sequenced in a study of CD8 T cells in ankylosing spondylitis. Points from the study as a whole: Earlier literature documents some of the motif variants in reactive arthritis synovial fluid and blood. Seemingly characteristic of ankylosing spondylitis blood was a TCR beta motif consisting of eight highly homologous variants. The clones that were linked to disease were reported to be significantly enriched in matched synovial fluid samples from ankylosing spondylitis patients.

Researchers built TCR beta libraries using quantitative 5'-RACE with molecular barcodes. TCRdb itself ran the 5' RACE reads through MiXCR, one entry per CDR3 protein. The profile covers about 200,000 distinct CDR3 sequences, with around 13% appearing a single time and 16% taken by the ten largest. This CDR3 is 16 amino acids long. Trimming shortened V by 0 bases and J by 1 base, and 12 bases separated the two germline ends. Germline V CDR1 and CDR2: LGHNA, YNFKEQ. This clonotype occurred a few times. Antigen unknown. The source is a male donor with ankylosing spondylitis or in good health (not recorded which). This chain connects TRBV4-2 to TRBJ1-1; D is ambiguous. The sequencing input was blood, either unsorted or a sorted T cell fraction (not recorded which). The CDR3 reads CASSQDRAIGNTEAFF. In DNA form, the CDR3 reads TGTGCCAGCAGCCAAGATCGGGCTATTGGGAACACTGAAGCTTTCTTT.